This T cell receptor (beta chain) was sequenced during a study of CD8 T cells in Susac syndrome. The V end lost 1 base, the J end lost 1 base, and 9 bases lay between the germline ends. CDR1 and CDR2 from the germline V gene are KGHDR and SFDVKD. The CDR3 has 15 residues. cDNA came from roughly 0.53 to 1 ug RNA primed by random hexamers. TCRdb redid the calling of the immunoSEQ multiplex PCR reads with MiXCR, one entry per CDR3 protein. In the table there are 150,000 to 200,000 distinct CDR3 sequences, about 95% of which are singletons. The receptor's source is a human donor with Susac syndrome. The specimen was CD8+ T cells from PBMCs. The chain carries TRBV24-1 and TRBJ2-5, with unresolved D. The CDR3 region has the DNA TGTGCCACCAGTGATTTTGGGAAACCCCAAGAGACCCAGTACTTC. It translates to CATSDFGKPQETQYF.